The following is a T cell receptor (beta chain) sequence with its context. Its specificity is not known. These data come from a study of blood T cells in healthy people across ages. Every sample had a minimum of 6.5 million PBMCs isolated. General study points: Not knowing donor CMV status may have confounded expanded clonotype changes. What prevented conclusive comparison of naive and antigen-experienced cells was that PBMCs were unsorted.

Primers used in a second PCR of roughly 6 to 12 cycles were a sample-barcoded 5' primer and a J-beta primer mix. A 12-random-nucleotide template-switch adaptor tagged each cDNA molecule. TCRdb fed the 5' RACE reads into MiXCR, producing one record per CDR3 protein. The table records roughly 680,000 distinct CDR3 sequences, 52% of them present only once. This CDR3 is 15 amino acids long. The V segment lost 4 bases and the J segment 10 bases; nucleotides outside the gene matches: 9. Germline CDR1 reads MNHNS; CDR2 reads SASEGT. The clonotype was recovered from a woman older than 75 in good health. The source material was blood. The chain couples TRBV6-1 to TRBJ1-4; 10 nucleotides match TRBD1. The CDR3 region is CASSGQGASYGKLFF. Here the CDR3 DNA reads TGTGCCAGCAGTGGACAGGGGGCCTCTTACGGAAAACTGTTTTTT.